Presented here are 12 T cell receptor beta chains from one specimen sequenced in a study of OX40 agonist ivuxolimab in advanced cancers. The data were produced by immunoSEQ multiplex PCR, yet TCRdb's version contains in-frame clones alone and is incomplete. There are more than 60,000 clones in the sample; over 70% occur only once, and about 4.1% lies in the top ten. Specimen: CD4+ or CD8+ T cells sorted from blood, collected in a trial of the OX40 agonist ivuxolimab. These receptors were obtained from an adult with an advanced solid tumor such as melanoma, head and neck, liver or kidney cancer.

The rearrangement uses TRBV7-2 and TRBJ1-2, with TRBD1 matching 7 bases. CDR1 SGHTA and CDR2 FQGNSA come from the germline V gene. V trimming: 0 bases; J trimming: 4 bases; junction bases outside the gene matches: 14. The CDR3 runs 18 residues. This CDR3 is CASSLASRGQIVGYGYTF. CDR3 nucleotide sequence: TGTGCCAGCAGCTTAGCCTCCCGGGGACAGATCGTCGGCTATGGCTACACCTTC.

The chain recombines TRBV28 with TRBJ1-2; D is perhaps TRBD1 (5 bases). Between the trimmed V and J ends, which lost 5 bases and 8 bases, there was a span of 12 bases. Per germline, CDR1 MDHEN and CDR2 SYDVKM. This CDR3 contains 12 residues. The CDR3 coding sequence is TGTGCCAGCAGTCCCCCTTGGACAGGCTACACCTTC. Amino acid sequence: CASSPPWTGYTF.

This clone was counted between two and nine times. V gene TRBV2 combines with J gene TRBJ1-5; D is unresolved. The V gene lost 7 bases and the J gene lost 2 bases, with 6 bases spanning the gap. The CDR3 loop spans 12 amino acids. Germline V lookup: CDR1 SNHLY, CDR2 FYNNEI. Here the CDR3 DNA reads TGTGCCAGCACCCGTGGCAATCAGCCCCAGCATTTT. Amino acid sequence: CASTRGNQPQHF.

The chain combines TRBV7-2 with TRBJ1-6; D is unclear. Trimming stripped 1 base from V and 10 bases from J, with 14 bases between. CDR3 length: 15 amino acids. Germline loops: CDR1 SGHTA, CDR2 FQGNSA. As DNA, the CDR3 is TGTGCCAGCAGCTTAGGGGGTCGGGTTCGGTCACCCCTCCACTTT. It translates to CASSLGGRVRSPLHF.

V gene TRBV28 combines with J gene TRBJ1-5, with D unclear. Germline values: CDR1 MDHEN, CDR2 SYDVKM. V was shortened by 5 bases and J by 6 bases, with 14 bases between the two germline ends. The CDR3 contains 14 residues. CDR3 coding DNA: TGTGCCAGCAGTATAAACAAGCCCCCTCAGCCCCAGCATTTT. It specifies CASSINKPPQPQHF.

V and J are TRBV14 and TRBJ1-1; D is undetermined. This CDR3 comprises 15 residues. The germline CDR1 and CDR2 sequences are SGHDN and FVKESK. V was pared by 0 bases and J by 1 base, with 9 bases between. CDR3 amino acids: CASSQDLSGNTEAFF. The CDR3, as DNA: TGTGCCAGCAGCCAAGATCTGTCCGGGAACACTGAAGCTTTCTTT. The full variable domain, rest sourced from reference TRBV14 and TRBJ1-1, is EAGVTQFPSHSVIEKGQTVTLRCDPISGHDNLYWYRRVMGKEIKFLLHFVKESKQDESGMPNNRFLAERTGGTYSTLKVQPAELEDSGVYFCASSQDLSGNTEAFFGQGTRLTVV.

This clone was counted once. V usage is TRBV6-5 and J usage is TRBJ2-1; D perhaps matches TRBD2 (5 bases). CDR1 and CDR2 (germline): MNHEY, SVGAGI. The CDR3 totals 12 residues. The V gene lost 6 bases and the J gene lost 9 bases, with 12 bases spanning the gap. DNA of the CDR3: TGTGCCAGCAGCCTGCTCCGGGGTGAGCAGTTCTTC. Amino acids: CASSLLRGEQFF.

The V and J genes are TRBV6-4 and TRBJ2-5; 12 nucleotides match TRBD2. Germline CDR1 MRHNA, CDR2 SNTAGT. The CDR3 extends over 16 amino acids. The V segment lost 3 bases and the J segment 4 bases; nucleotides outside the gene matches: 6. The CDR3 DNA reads TGTGCCAGCAGTGAACTAGCGGGAGGAGGGCGAGAGACCCAGTACTTC. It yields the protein CASSELAGGGRETQYF.

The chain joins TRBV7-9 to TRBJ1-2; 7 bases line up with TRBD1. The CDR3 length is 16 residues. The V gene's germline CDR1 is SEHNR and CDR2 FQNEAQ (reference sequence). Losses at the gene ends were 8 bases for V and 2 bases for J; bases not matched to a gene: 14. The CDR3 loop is CASRRIQTGPNYGYTF. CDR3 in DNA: TGTGCCAGCCGCCGAATACAGACAGGGCCGAACTATGGCTACACCTTC.

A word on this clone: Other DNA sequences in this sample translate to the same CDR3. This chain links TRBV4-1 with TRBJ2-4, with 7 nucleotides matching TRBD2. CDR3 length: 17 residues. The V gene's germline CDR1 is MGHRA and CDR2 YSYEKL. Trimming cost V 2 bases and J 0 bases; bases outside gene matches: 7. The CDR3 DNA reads TGCGCCAGCAGCCAACTACTGACGGGGGGAGCCAAAAACATTCAGTACTTC. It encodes CASSQLLTGGAKNIQYF.

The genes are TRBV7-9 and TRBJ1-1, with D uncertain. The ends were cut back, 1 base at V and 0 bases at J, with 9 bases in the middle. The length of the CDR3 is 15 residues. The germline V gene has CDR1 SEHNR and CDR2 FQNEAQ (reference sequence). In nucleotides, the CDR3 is TGTGCCAGCAGCTTAGGAGATGCGGTGAACACTGAAGCTTTCTTT. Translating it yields CASSLGDAVNTEAFF.

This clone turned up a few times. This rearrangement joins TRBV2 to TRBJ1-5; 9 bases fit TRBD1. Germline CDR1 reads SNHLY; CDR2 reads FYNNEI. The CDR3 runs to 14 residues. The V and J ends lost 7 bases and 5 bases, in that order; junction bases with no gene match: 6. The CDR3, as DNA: TGTGCCAGCACTTATGGGGACAGGGATCAGCCCCAGCATTTT. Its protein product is CASTYGDRDQPQHF.